This TCR beta chain was sequenced during a study of cytomegalovirus exposure and HLA in healthy donors. With regard to this clone: Antigen unknown.

PCR used 60 Vbeta primers and 13 Jbeta primers. Only in-frame clones appear in the TCRdb table, and some are missing; sequencing was by immunoSEQ multiplex PCR. The sample includes about 160,000 clones, approximately 80% of them seen just once. Study-wide results and caveats: The study designated fewer than 200 TCR beta chains cytomegalovirus-associated.

The CDR3 contains 15 residues. Germline V lookup: CDR1 MNHEY, CDR2 SVGAGI. Trimming left V 0 bases short and J 2 bases short, with 10 bases between. Every donor was a healthy person donating bone marrow. This receptor was obtained from a man aged 40-50 years in good health and CMV-seronegative. The chain is built from TRBV6-5 and TRBJ1-2; no reliable D call. The sequenced material came from PBMCs. The DNA of the CDR3 is TGTGCCAGCAGTTACTCTTCATCGGGGAACTATGGCTACACCTTC. This encodes CASSYSSSGNYGYTF.